This T cell receptor (beta chain) is drawn from a study of blood T cell repertoires in COVID-19. The CDR3 loop spans 14 amino acids. The ends lost 7 bases at V and 8 bases at J; junction bases unmatched: 9. CDR1 and CDR2 from the germline V gene are MDHEN and SYDVKM. Using immunoSEQ multiplex PCR, the repertoire was profiled, and TCRdb retains in-frame clones only, with some absent. The sample shows under 140,000 clones, roughly 85% of them seen only once. This TCR derives from an elderly woman with active or convalescent COVID-19. The chain employs TRBV28 and TRBJ2-1; 9 bases are a match to TRBD2. The source material was peripheral blood. CDR3 residues: CASKAGGPVDEQFF. CDR3 nucleotides: TGTGCCAGCAAGGCGGGAGGGCCAGTTGATGAGCAGTTCTTC.